A single sample gave rise to the 13 T cell receptor beta chains below, sequenced in a study of T cell changes during pregnancy in multiple sclerosis. Method: immunoSEQ multiplex PCR; TCRdb's copy keeps in-frame clones and lacks some. Of 20,000 or so clones listed, 86% are singletons. The sequencing here drew on CD8+ T cells from peripheral blood mononuclear cells, taken in the third trimester of pregnancy. These TCRs come from a female donor in good health, enrolled as a control in a pregnancy study.

The gene calls are TRBV4-3 and TRBJ2-7; TRBD1 might be the D (6 bases). The CDR3 contains 15 residues. The V end was cut by 1 base, the J end by 1 base, with 11 bases between. CDR1 and CDR2 (germline): LGHNA, YSLEER. The DNA for the CDR3 is TGCGCCAGCAGCCAAGGACAAACAGGGTCCTACGAGCAGTACTTC. Translated, it gives CASSQGQTGSYEQYF.

The rearrangement joins TRBV5-6 to TRBJ1-5, with 8 bases aligning to TRBD1. Germline V gene data show CDR1 as SGHDT and CDR2 as YYEEEE. This CDR3 has 14 residues. V lost 3 bases and J lost 4; bases outside the gene matches: 3. The CDR3 reads CASSSRQGNQPQHF. The DNA for the CDR3 is TGTGCCAGCAGCTCCCGACAGGGGAATCAGCCCCAGCATTTT.

For this clone: A much larger clone differs from this one at a single base, so this may be a read error. In the same sample, other DNA sequences code for this CDR3. The chain couples TRBV7-3 to TRBJ2-1, with D tentatively TRBD1 (5 bases). In germline, CDR1 is SGHTA, CDR2 FQGTGA. This CDR3 is built from 14 residues. V lost 2 bases to trimming and J lost 3 bases, with 8 bases between them. In nucleotides, the CDR3 is TGTGCCAGCAGCTTAGGGCAGGGCTACAATGAGCAGTTCTTC. It is translated as CASSLGQGYNEQFF.

This clone was detected a few times. The chain uses TRBV4-1 and TRBJ1-3; no clear D gene. The CDR3 loop spans 18 amino acids. The V and J ends lost 3 bases and 0 bases respectively, with 18 bases between them. Germline V lookup: CDR1 MGHRA, CDR2 YSYEKL. CDR3 DNA sequence: TGCGCCAGCAGCCACGATCCAATAGAGCGACCCTCTGGAAACACCATATATTTT. Protein: CASSHDPIERPSGNTIYF.

The V call is TRBV11-1, the J call TRBJ2-2; tentatively, D is TRBD2 (5 bases). Trimming shortened V by 5 bases and J by 7 bases, and 17 bases separated the two germline ends. From germline, CDR1 is SGHAT and CDR2 FQDESV (reference sequence). The CDR3 extends over 15 amino acids. In nucleotides, the CDR3 is TGTGCCAGCAGCCCTATGGACTTCGTTGGCGGGGAGCTGTTTTTT. It codes for CASSPMDFVGGELFF. The full variable domain, its missing parts supplied by reference TRBV11-1 and TRBJ2-2, is EAEVAQSPRYKITEKSQAVAFWCDPISGHATLYWYRQILGQGPELLVQFQDESVVDDSQLPKDRFSAERLKGVDSTLKIQPAELGDSAMYLCASSPMDFVGGELFFGEGSRLTVL.

This clone was seen only a few times. The rearrangement links TRBV2 to TRBJ1-1; 8 nucleotides align to TRBD1. The CDR3 spans 16 residues. V gave up 4 bases and J gave up 1 base; unmatched junction bases: 8. In germline, CDR1 is SNHLY, CDR2 FYNNEI. CDR3 loop: CASSADRARGNTEAFF. The CDR3, as DNA: TGTGCCAGCAGTGCGGACAGGGCACGGGGGAACACTGAAGCTTTCTTT.

This clone was detected a few times. The chain has TRBV6-5 and TRBJ1-2; tentative D call: TRBD1 (5 bases). Per germline, CDR1 MNHEY and CDR2 SVGAGI. The CDR3 covers 12 residues. V was clipped by 10 bases and J by 2 bases, with 11 bases between them. As DNA, the CDR3 is TGTGCCACCGCGCAGGGAAACTATGGCTACACCTTC. Translation: CATAQGNYGYTF.

The V call is TRBV27, the J call TRBJ1-1; D might be TRBD1 (6 bases). Germline V gene lookup returns CDR1 MNHEY and CDR2 SMNVEV (reference sequence). Between the trimmed V and J ends, which lost 8 bases and 8 bases, there was a span of 12 bases. The CDR3 contains 11 residues. CDR3 residues: CASETDSEAFF. The CDR3, as DNA: TGTGCCAGCGAAACGGACAGCGAAGCTTTCTTT.

The rearrangement uses TRBV19 and TRBJ1-1; D ambiguous. Germline values: CDR1 LNHDA, CDR2 SQIVND (reference sequence). Deletions cut 3 bases from V and 2 bases from J, with 13 bases between. The CDR3 runs to 15 residues. The CDR3 protein is CASSMPPGINTEAFF. The CDR3 nucleotides read TGTGCCAGTAGTATGCCCCCCGGGATAAACACTGAAGCTTTCTTT.

The V and J genes are TRBV5-6 and TRBJ1-3; D ambiguous. V was trimmed by 0 bases and J by 2 bases, leaving 9 bases between them. The germline CDR1 and CDR2 sequences are SGHDT and YYEEEE. CDR3 length: 15 residues. The CDR3 is CASSLAPITGNTIYF. In DNA form, the CDR3 reads TGTGCCAGCAGCTTGGCCCCAATCACTGGAAACACCATATATTTT.

The chain employs TRBV7-8 and TRBJ1-6, with 7 bases that match TRBD1. This CDR3 has 17 residues. The junction had 16 bases not matched to a gene; V was cut back by 6 bases and J by 8 bases. Germline V gene lookup returns CDR1 SGHVS and CDR2 FQNEAQ. The CDR3 nucleotides are TGTGCCAGCAGGAAAACGTCGATAGGGGGCATAGATTCACCCCTCCACTTT. This translates into CASRKTSIGGIDSPLHF.

The CDR3 spells CASGPGSGELFF. CDR3 sequence (DNA): TGCGCCAGTGGGCCGGGATCCGGGGAGCTGTTTTTT. This chain links TRBV10-2 with TRBJ2-2, with D maybe TRBD2 (5 bases). The CDR3 has 12 residues. V lost 9 bases, J lost 6 bases, and 11 bases lay in between. The germline gives CDR1 WSHSY, CDR2 SAAADI.

This clone was seen once. The chain employs TRBV2 and TRBJ1-4, with D unresolved. This CDR3 contains 16 residues. V shed 6 bases and J shed 0 bases, with 14 bases lying between them. Germline CDR1 SNHLY, CDR2 FYNNEI. For the CDR3, the DNA is TGTGCCAGCAGCGAAAACAGACCAGCAACTAATGAAAAACTGTTTTTT. Translation: CASSENRPATNEKLFF.